The 25 T cell receptor beta chains below come from one sample, sequenced in a study of T-cell reconstitution after alpha-beta-depleted transplantation in children. Preparation of the TCRbeta library used unique molecular identifiers. MiXCR was run by TCRdb on the PCR reads, yielding one entry per CDR3 protein. The table shows around 440,000 distinct CDR3 sequences, with under 12% occurring only once. The input for sequencing was PBMCs, taken before TCRalphabeta/CD19-depleted stem cell transplant. These receptors all stem from a child aged 2 to 10 with inherited bone marrow failure, due to receive a stem cell transplant.

In this sample, this clonotype turned up many times. The V call is TRBV15, the J call TRBJ2-2; the D is unclear. From germline, CDR1 is LNHNV and CDR2 YYDKDF (reference sequence). The CDR3 length is 12 residues. Deletions cut 8 bases from V and 7 bases from J, with 11 bases between. CDR3 sequence: CATLDLSGELFF. The CDR3, as DNA: TGTGCCACCTTGGACCTTAGCGGGGAGCTGTTTTTT.

V and J are TRBV20-1 and TRBJ2-3; TRBD2 agrees at 7 bases. The CDR3 is 11 residues long. The ends lost 7 bases at V and 8 bases at J; junction bases unmatched: 6. Germline CDR1 reads DFQATT; CDR2 reads SNEGSKA (reference sequence). CDR3 bases: TGCAGTGAAGTTGGGGAGGGTACGCAGTATTTT. This sequence encodes CSEVGEGTQYF.

This clonotype has just a few counts. The J gene is TRBJ2-7, the V gene TRBV19; TRBD1 or TRBD2 may be the D gene (5 bases each). CDR1 and CDR2 from the germline V gene are LNHDA and SQIVND (reference sequence). The CDR3 is made up of 14 amino acids. V was pared by 6 bases and J by 2 bases, with 14 bases between. CDR3 bases: TGTGCCAGTAGCTTATCGGGACCAACCTACGAGCAGTACTTC. Protein sequence: CASSLSGPTYEQYF.

This clonotype was seen at least ten times. The chain recombines TRBV7-9 with TRBJ1-2; D not resolved. This CDR3 comprises 12 residues. From germline, CDR1 is SEHNR and CDR2 FQNEAQ (reference sequence). The V end lost 4 bases, the J end lost 1 base, and 4 bases lay between the germline ends. The CDR3 protein is CASSWDNYGYTF. CDR3 nucleotide sequence: TGTGCCAGCAGCTGGGATAACTATGGCTACACCTTC.

This clonotype was recorded at least ten times. The chain uses TRBV29-1 and TRBJ1-5; D might be TRBD1 (6 bases). Looked up from germline, CDR1 is SQVTM and CDR2 is ANQGSEA. CDR3 size: 15 residues. Trimming left V 4 bases short and J 3 bases short, with 16 bases between. The CDR3 region is CSVATRGGHNQPQHF. The CDR3 DNA sequence: TGCAGCGTTGCGACCCGGGGGGGACACAATCAGCCCCAGCATTTT.

This clonotype has a count of ten or more. The V and J genes are TRBV2 and TRBJ2-2; D might be TRBD2 (5 bases). Trimming removed 8 bases from V and 6 bases from J, with 10 bases in between. CDR1 SNHLY and CDR2 FYNNEI come from the germline V gene. The CDR3 consists of 12 residues. In nucleotides, the CDR3 is TGTGCCAGCCTCGGGGTCCCCGGGGAGCTGTTTTTT. The encoded protein is CASLGVPGELFF.

Remarks on this clonotype: A clone one base away is much larger, so this may be a read error. CDR3 in amino acids: CASSIVEGVDNEQFF. CDR3 coding DNA: TGTGCCAGTAGTATAGTGGAGGGAGTAGACAATGAGCAGTTCTTC. This chain joins TRBV19 and TRBJ2-1; D possibly corresponds to TRBD2 (6 bases). V lost 1 base, J lost 5 bases, and 12 bases lay in between. The CDR3 is 15 amino acids. Germline CDR1 and CDR2: LNHDA and SQIVND (reference sequence).

The gene calls are TRBV11-2 and TRBJ2-3; 9 bases agree with TRBD2. Germline values: CDR1 SGHAT, CDR2 FQNNGV. V dropped 5 bases and J dropped 5; count of bases not matched to a gene: 14. The CDR3 totals 17 residues. The CDR3: CASSTPGVAGAVDTQYF. Written as DNA, the CDR3 is TGTGCCAGCAGCACCCCGGGGGTAGCGGGAGCGGTAGATACGCAGTATTTT.

This clonotype has ten or more counts. The rearrangement links TRBV20-1 to TRBJ2-5; D ambiguous. V gave up 3 bases and J gave up 9 bases, with 11 bases separating them. This CDR3 comprises 11 residues. Germline assignment: CDR1 DFQATT and CDR2 SNEGSKA (reference sequence). CDR3 sequence reads: CSASSPYAQYF. The CDR3 bases are TGCAGTGCTAGTTCCCCGTACGCCCAGTACTTC.

This clonotype occurred many times. The genes are TRBV3-1 and TRBJ2-7, with TRBD2 matching 12 bases. Germline V gene sequence: CDR1 LGHDT, CDR2 YNNKEL (reference sequence). The ends lost 4 bases at V and 4 bases at J; junction bases unmatched: 5. CDR3 length: 15 amino acids. CDR3 sequence (DNA): TGTGCCAGCAGCCCCCTAGCGGGAGGGCCTTACGAGCAGTACTTC. The encoded protein is CASSPLAGGPYEQYF.

This clonotype has ten or more counts. V and J are TRBV27 and TRBJ2-7, with a tentative D call TRBD1 (6 bases). This CDR3 contains 13 residues. The germline CDR1 and CDR2 sequences are MNHEY and SMNVEV (reference sequence). Trimming removed 5 bases from V and 5 bases from J, with 13 bases in between. CDR3 nucleotide sequence: TGTGCCAGCAGTCCAACAGGGAATGACGAGCAGTACTTC. This translates into CASSPTGNDEQYF.

This clonotype was found many times. The CDR3 here is CASSLLPRAETEAFF. The CDR3 bases are TGTGCCAGCAGTTTACTCCCCAGGGCCGAAACTGAAGCTTTCTTT. J is TRBJ1-1 and V is TRBV27; maybe TRBD1 (5 bases). This CDR3 is built from 15 residues. The germline V gene has CDR1 MNHEY and CDR2 SMNVEV (reference sequence). V gave up 2 bases and J gave up 5 bases, with 15 bases separating them.

This clonotype was recorded at least ten times. The rearrangement uses TRBV7-4 and TRBJ1-2, with D possibly being TRBD1 (6 bases). The CDR3 extends over 14 amino acids. V lost 4 bases, J lost 4 bases, and 13 bases lay in between. The germline V gene encodes CDR1 SGHVT and CDR2 SQSDAQ. The CDR3 is CASSYRTEIYGYTF. CDR3 bases: TGTGCCAGCAGCTACCGGACAGAGATCTATGGCTACACCTTC. Drawing the rest from reference TRBV7-4 and TRBJ1-2, the complete variable domain is GAGVSQSPRYKVAKRGRDVALRCDSISGHVTLYWYRQTLGQGSEVLTYSQSDAQRDKSGRPSGRFSAERPERSVSTLKIQRTEQGDSAVYLCASSYRTEIYGYTFGSGTRLTVV.

Details on this clonotype: With a much larger clone just one base away, this may be a read error. The gene calls are TRBV28 and TRBJ2-5; 9 nucleotides match TRBD2. Germline CDR1 MDHEN, CDR2 SYDVKM. The CDR3 spans 16 residues. The CDR3 DNA reads as TGTGCCAGCACACCCCCGCAAGCGGGAGGTGGAGAGAGCCAGTACTTC. This sequence encodes CASTPPQAGGGESQYF.

V gene TRBV24-1 combines with J gene TRBJ2-2, with D uncertain. Germline CDR1 and CDR2: KGHDR and SFDVKD. CDR3 length equals 15 residues. V was shortened by 4 bases and J by 0 bases, with 8 bases between the two germline ends. The CDR3 here is CATSDYRANTGELFF. The CDR3 region has the DNA TGTGCCACCAGTGACTACAGAGCGAACACCGGGGAGCTGTTTTTT.

The chain links TRBV2 to TRBJ2-1; tentative D call: TRBD2 (6 bases). The germline V and J ends were trimmed by 5 bases and 9 bases, with 20 bases remaining between them. The CDR3 consists of 15 residues. Germline V gene lookup returns CDR1 SNHLY and CDR2 FYNNEI. Written as DNA, the CDR3 is TGTGCCAGCAGTACTAGTTCCATCGACGGGGGTGAGCAGTTCTTC. Translated, it gives CASSTSSIDGGEQFF.

This clonotype occurred many times. The genes are TRBV11-2 and TRBJ1-2, with D perhaps TRBD1 (6 bases). Per germline, CDR1 SGHAT and CDR2 FQNNGV. V lost 1 base to trimming and J lost 0 bases, with 24 bases between them. This CDR3 contains 20 residues. CDR3 protein: CASSLVPHISQGTSNYGYTF. In DNA form, the CDR3 reads TGTGCCAGCAGCTTAGTTCCCCACATTTCGCAGGGGACCTCTAACTATGGCTACACCTTC.

This clonotype was seen more than once but under ten times. The genes are TRBV12-3 or TRBV12-4 and TRBJ2-1, with TRBD2 as a possible D gene (5 bases). Trimming removed 2 bases from V and 5 bases from J, with 10 bases in between. This CDR3 has 14 amino acids. The CDR3 region has the DNA TGTGCCAGCAGTTTATGGGGAGAAAACAATGAGCAGTTCTTC. It encodes CASSLWGENNEQFF.

Ten or more counts support this clonotype. V and J are TRBV29-1 and TRBJ2-1; unclear D gene. Between the trimmed V and J ends, which lost 7 bases and 0 bases, there was a span of 10 bases. The CDR3 runs 13 residues. Per the germline V gene, CDR1 is SQVTM and CDR2 is ANQGSEA. CDR3 in amino acids: CSGITLSYNEQFF. The CDR3 DNA sequence: TGCAGCGGTATCACCCTCTCCTACAATGAGCAGTTCTTC.

The chain links TRBV28 to TRBJ1-4; weak D call: TRBD1 (6 bases). V lost 7 bases and J 7 bases, leaving 19 bases between the germline ends. The CDR3 is made up of 15 amino acids. Per the germline V gene, CDR1 is MDHEN and CDR2 is SYDVKM. CDR3 sequence (DNA): TGTGCCAGCACCACCGCCTCAACCAGGGGTGAAAAACTGTTTTTT. Translating gives CASTTASTRGEKLFF.

This clonotype has only a few counts. This chain connects TRBV7-9 to TRBJ2-1; 8 bases are shared with TRBD2. Germline values: CDR1 SEHNR, CDR2 FQNEAQ (reference sequence). The CDR3 totals 16 residues. Losses at the gene ends were 4 bases for V and 1 base for J; bases not matched to a gene: 6. The CDR3 DNA reads as TGTGCCAGCAGCTCACCGACGGGAGGGTCCTACAATGAGCAGTTCTTC. Translating it yields CASSSPTGGSYNEQFF.

This clonotype was seen ten or more times. The chain employs TRBV4-3 and TRBJ2-7; TRBD2 is a possible D gene (5 bases). V lost 0 bases, J lost 1 base, and 7 bases lay in between. This CDR3 comprises 14 residues. From germline, CDR1 is LGHNA and CDR2 YSLEER. CDR3 region: CASSQEPGSYEQYF. For the CDR3, the DNA is TGCGCCAGCAGCCAAGAACCGGGGTCCTACGAGCAGTACTTC.

In its sample, this clonotype was seen many times. The rearrangement links TRBV11-2 to TRBJ2-7; 11 bases agree with TRBD2. The CDR3 is 16 amino acids. The V and J ends lost 0 bases and 0 bases, in that order; junction bases with no gene match: 1. Germline V gene lookup returns CDR1 SGHAT and CDR2 FQNNGV. This CDR3 is CASSLDLAGGSYEQYF. The DNA for the CDR3 is TGTGCCAGCAGCTTAGATCTAGCGGGGGGCTCCTACGAGCAGTACTTC.

The rearrangement joins TRBV30 to TRBJ1-2; D uncertain. Germline V gene data show CDR1 as GTSNPN and CDR2 as SVGIG (reference sequence). The V gene lost 0 bases and the J gene lost 8 bases, with 16 bases spanning the gap. This CDR3 region has 14 residues. The CDR3 region is CAWSVKPSLGGYTF. CDR3 coding DNA: TGTGCCTGGAGTGTGAAGCCTAGCCTCGGGGGCTACACCTTC.

As concerns this clonotype: Being one base from a much bigger clone, this may be a read error. The rearrangement uses TRBV4-2 and TRBJ2-6, with 10 bases aligning to TRBD1. There are 18 residues in the CDR3. Germline lookup yields CDR1 LGHNA and CDR2 YNFKEQ. After removal of 3 bases from V and 4 bases from J, the junction contained 9 bases not matched to a gene. The CDR3 spells CASSQSGTGACGANVLTF. The CDR3 nucleotides read TGTGCCAGCAGCCAGTCGGGGACAGGGGCCTGCGGGGCCAACGTCCTGACTTTC.